This TCR beta chain was sequenced in a study of blood T cell repertoires in COVID-19 (TCRdb year 2020). Regarding the research as a whole: Samples covering the acute and convalescent phases of COVID-19 were provided by collaborators in the United States, Italy and Spain. A freely available public database, intended as a resource for researchers studying the immune response to SARS-CoV-2, is where the repertoires were released. The dataset comprised deeply sampled blood TCRbeta repertoires from subjects exposed to, actively infected with, or recovered from COVID-19. The sample metadata nearly always contained a de-identified subject ID, COVID-19 status, age in years and sex. Samples came from the ongoing ImmuneRACE study (first 160 participants) plus 1,254 subjects from 6 global collaborators. Where HLA class I and class II types were available, the types were taken from metadata supplied by the sample provider, not from assay-based typing. The material from the prospective study consisted of cDNA or gDNA derived from T cells, B-cell-depleted T cells, or PBMCs. Here is what the overall study found, with its caveats: Clinical and demographic metadata were provided uncurated, with the amount varying by source and participant.

The immunoSEQ Assay, a bias-controlled multiplex PCR, was used to amplify TCRbeta CDR3 regions from genomic DNA. On the study's bioinformatics: The number of nucleated cells in each sample was estimated by amplification of reference gene primers within the assay. Sequence reads were collapsed and filtered to measure the absolute abundance of every unique TCRbeta CDR3 rearrangement. For each sample, productive Simpson clonality was calculated as the square root of Simpson's diversity index across productive rearrangements. TCRdb obtained this table from immuneACCESS and retained in-frame rearrangements with V and J assigned. These tables miss some clones; where compared with another copy, unresolved V genes account for less than half of the shortfall, and the remainder is unexplained. V and J calls plus clone size are reproduced from that table; the DNA served to infer D and trimming. In this sample the table shows about 110,000 clones, about 80% of which occur a single time. The top ten clonotypes cover 4.3% of the sample.

In regard to this clone: The antigen this receptor binds is unknown. No much larger clonotype is one base removed from it; base qualities were not supplied.

Collaborating institutions collected whole blood in K2EDTA tubes following their own protocols. For TCRbeta analysis, collaborators shipped samples as frozen whole blood, isolated PBMCs, or DNA extracted from either of those sample types. This receptor was identified in a man in his 70s with acute or convalescent COVID-19. The specimen was peripheral blood.

CDR3 sequence: CASSNRVLQFF. The DNA sequence is TGTGCCAGCAGTAACAGGGTGTTACAGTTCTTC. The receptor chain draws on TRBV6-5 and TRBJ2-1, and possibly TRBD1, on 6 matching bases. Counted from cysteine to phenylalanine, this CDR3 has 11 amino acids. Just CDR3 DNA is preserved here, 33 bases in frame from base 1. V is cut by 5 bases and J by 13 bases, and the space between the germline ends is 12 bases. Looking up the germline V gene yields CDR1 MNHEY and CDR2 SVGAGI.